These T cell receptor beta chains were read from a single sample in a study of T cells after yellow fever vaccination. TCRdb reprocessed the 5' RACE reads via MiXCR and lists one record per CDR3 protein. Among fewer than 450,000 distinct CDR3 sequences listed, 7% to 10% were seen once. The material was PBMCs, obtained 45 days after the first yellow fever vaccination. These receptors were collected from a man between 18 and 35 years old who received the YFV17D yellow fever vaccine. CDR3s include the opening cysteine and the closing phenylalanine or tryptophan. Fields, in order: CDR3 protein, CDR3 DNA, V gene, J gene, clone size, D gene. A D gene is named only where the DNA matches it firmly. Only part of the rows carry a size: once, few, many, or a class if the clone is expanded.

CASSPAGTPNNEQFF	TGTGCCAGCAGCCCAGCCGGGACCCCAAACAATGAGCAGTTCTTC	TRBV7-9	TRBJ2-1	.	.
CASSFRGSGTEAFF	TGTGCCAGCAGTTTCAGGGGTTCGGGCACTGAAGCTTTCTTT	TRBV7-2	TRBJ1-1	many	.
CASSPQGSGYGYTF	TGTGCCAGCAGTCCACAGGGCTCGGGCTATGGCTACACCTTC	TRBV27	TRBJ1-2	many	.
CSARQGGNQPQHF	TGCAGTGCTAGGCAGGGGGGTAATCAGCCCCAGCATTTT	TRBV20-1	TRBJ1-5	.	TRBD1
CASSQAPLASGNSYEQYF	TGCGCCAGCAGCCAAGCCCCCCTCGCCAGCGGGAATTCCTACGAGCAGTACTTC	TRBV4-1	TRBJ2-7	.	TRBD2
CASSLTQDSYEQYF	TGCGCCAGCAGCCTCACCCAGGATTCCTACGAGCAGTACTTC	TRBV4-1	TRBJ2-7	few	.
CASSLMQGLLQPQHF	TGTGCCAGCAGCTTAATGCAGGGTCTGTTGCAGCCCCAGCATTTT	TRBV7-2	TRBJ1-5	many	.
CASSYRQGQNSPLHF	TGTGCCAGCAGCTACCGACAGGGGCAGAATTCACCCCTCCACTTT	TRBV7-2	TRBJ1-6	.	TRBD1
CASAPGPGAETQYF	TGCGCCAGCGCCCCCGGTCCTGGGGCAGAGACCCAGTACTTC	TRBV4-1	TRBJ2-5	many	.
CASNMGAGTGELFF	TGTGCCAGCAATATGGGGGCGGGAACCGGGGAGCTGTTTTTT	TRBV12-3/TRBV12-4	TRBJ2-2	few	.
CATSDPSRGSYGYTF	TGTGCCACCAGTGATCCTTCCAGGGGTAGCTATGGCTACACCTTC	TRBV24-1	TRBJ1-2	.	.
CASSLQDNTEAFF	TGTGCCAGCAGCCTCCAGGATAACACTGAAGCTTTCTTT	TRBV11-2	TRBJ1-1	few	.
CASTMGQGPYEQYF	TGTGCCAGCACCATGGGACAGGGCCCCTACGAGCAGTACTTC	TRBV12-3/TRBV12-4	TRBJ2-7	few	TRBD1
CASSYVNTNTEAFF	TGTGCCAGCAGTTACGTGAACACGAACACTGAAGCTTTCTTT	TRBV6-5	TRBJ1-1	few	.
CSAQVWQGNQPQHF	TGCAGTGCCCAAGTCTGGCAGGGGAATCAGCCCCAGCATTTT	TRBV20-1	TRBJ1-5	.	.
CSASWGGRYTDTQYF	TGCAGTGCTAGTTGGGGCGGACGCTACACAGATACGCAGTATTTT	TRBV20-1	TRBJ2-3	many	.
CASSSSGTGYNEQFF	TGTGCCAGCAGCTCCTCCGGGACAGGATACAATGAGCAGTTCTTC	TRBV11-2	TRBJ2-1	.	TRBD1
CASSNVQGEVQPQHF	TGTGCCAGCAGCAATGTCCAGGGGGAGGTTCAGCCCCAGCATTTT	TRBV21-1	TRBJ1-5	.	.
CASSFRRQRNNEQFF	TGTGCCAGCAGCTTCCGGCGACAGAGAAACAATGAGCAGTTCTTC	TRBV27	TRBJ2-1	few	.
CASSQERGVWDRGLETQYF	TGCGCCAGCAGCCAAGAAAGGGGTGTGTGGGACAGGGGTTTAGAGACCCAGTACTTC	TRBV4-3	TRBJ2-5	few	TRBD1
CTSSEDAAHSPLHF	TGTACCAGCAGCGAGGACGCAGCGCATTCACCCCTCCACTTT	TRBV1	TRBJ1-6	.	.
CASSPRGLNQPQHF	TGTGCCAGCAGCCCCCGGGGGTTAAATCAGCCCCAGCATTTT	TRBV7-8	TRBJ1-5	.	.
CASSTVAPYEQYF	TGCGCCAGCAGCACGGTGGCCCCCTACGAGCAGTACTTC	TRBV5-1	TRBJ2-7	.	.
CASSTSPSGGLGGQFF	TGTGCCAGCAGTACTTCCCCTAGCGGGGGCCTCGGAGGGCAGTTCTTC	TRBV12-3/TRBV12-4	TRBJ2-1	few	TRBD2
CSARNGGGGKETQYF	TGCAGTGCTAGAAATGGCGGGGGGGGGAAAGAGACCCAGTACTTC	TRBV20-1	TRBJ2-5	.	TRBD2
CASSLGQGPYTQYF	TGTGCCAGCAGCCTGGGACAGGGACCGTATACGCAGTATTTT	TRBV3-1	TRBJ2-3	.	TRBD1
CSVGTDTQYF	TGCAGCGTAGGCACAGATACGCAGTATTTT	TRBV29-1	TRBJ2-3	.	.
CASSRDTGFSEAFF	TGCGCCAGCAGCCGAGATACAGGGTTCTCTGAAGCTTTCTTT	TRBV4-3	TRBJ1-1	many	.
CASSFAGGLRNIQYF	TGTGCCAGCAGCTTTGCTGGGGGTTTGAGAAACATTCAGTACTTC	TRBV7-8	TRBJ2-4	.	.
CASSFVGGSYQETQYF	TGTGCCAGCAGCTTCGTAGGGGGCTCGTACCAAGAGACCCAGTACTTC	TRBV7-2	TRBJ2-5	many	TRBD1
CASSVGTGVNEQFF	TGTGCCAGCAGCGTAGGGACAGGGGTCAATGAGCAGTTCTTC	TRBV9	TRBJ2-1	.	TRBD1
CASSPTSWGTDTQYF	TGTGCCAGCAGCCCAACATCATGGGGCACAGATACGCAGTATTTT	TRBV12-3/TRBV12-4	TRBJ2-3	many	.
CASSLALRPGETQYF	TGTGCCAGCAGCTTAGCTCTTCGACCGGGGGAGACCCAGTACTTC	TRBV11-1	TRBJ2-5	few	.
CAARTSGLILTDTQYF	TGCGCCGCCAGGACTAGCGGGCTGATCCTCACAGATACGCAGTATTTT	TRBV20-1	TRBJ2-3	.	TRBD2
CASSGGTDTQYF	TGTGCCAGCTCAGGGGGCACAGATACGCAGTATTTT	TRBV6-6	TRBJ2-3	many	.
CAISTEQQETQYF	TGTGCCATCAGTACAGAACAGCAAGAGACCCAGTACTTC	TRBV10-3	TRBJ2-5	few	.
CASSLNDRFNEQYF	TGCGCCAGCAGCTTGAACGACAGGTTCAACGAGCAGTACTTC	TRBV5-1	TRBJ2-7	.	.
CSALQRRPRETQYF	TGCAGTGCTCTCCAGCGGCGCCCTAGAGAGACCCAGTACTTC	TRBV20-1	TRBJ2-5	few	.
CSVVKGVEAFF	TGCAGCGTAGTAAAGGGGGTCGAAGCTTTCTTT	TRBV29-1	TRBJ1-1	many	.
CSARGGLAGGSSLDEQFF	TGCAGTGCGAGGGGGGGGCTAGCGGGGGGCTCCTCCCTCGATGAGCAGTTCTTC	TRBV20-1	TRBJ2-1	many	TRBD2
CATSREEATAIAKNIQYF	TGTGCCACCAGCAGAGAGGAAGCGACAGCCATAGCCAAAAACATTCAGTACTTC	TRBV15	TRBJ2-4	many	.
CASSGQPYSNQPQHF	TGTGCCAGCAGCGGACAGCCTTATAGCAATCAGCCCCAGCATTTT	TRBV7-2	TRBJ1-5	.	.
CSAPGQGVKETQYF	TGCAGTGCTCCAGGACAGGGGGTGAAAGAGACCCAGTACTTC	TRBV20-1	TRBJ2-5	few	TRBD1
CASSSQENTEAFF	TGTGCCAGCAGCTCCCAGGAGAACACTGAAGCTTTCTTT	TRBV7-6	TRBJ1-1	many	.
CASSDNYSNQPQHF	TGTGCCAGCAGCGACAATTATAGCAATCAGCCCCAGCATTTT	TRBV28	TRBJ1-5	few	.
CASTRGRAGANVLTF	TGCGCCAGCACCAGGGGGAGGGCTGGGGCCAACGTCCTGACTTTC	TRBV5-1	TRBJ2-6	.	.
CASSLIESLPGGELFF	TGCGCCAGCAGCTTAATCGAGAGCCTACCGGGAGGGGAGCTGTTTTTT	TRBV5-1	TRBJ2-2	.	.
CASSLGPLAGRTKNIQYF	TGTGCCAGCAGCTTAGGGCCTCTAGCAGGGAGAACGAAAAACATTCAGTACTTC	TRBV7-3	TRBJ2-4	.	.
CASSQPTGATEAFF	TGCGCCAGCAGCCAACCGACAGGGGCCACTGAAGCTTTCTTT	TRBV4-1	TRBJ1-1	.	TRBD1
CASVETNQETQYF	TGTGCCAGCGTCGAAACCAACCAAGAGACCCAGTACTTC	TRBV6-1	TRBJ2-5	.	.
CSARVAGGSEQYF	TGCAGTGCTAGGGTTGCCGGGGGCAGCGAGCAGTACTTC	TRBV20-1	TRBJ2-7	few	.